The present T cell receptor (beta chain) was sequenced within a study of CD8+ T cells in alopecia areata. As the sequencing template, cDNA was produced by extracting RNA and reverse transcribing it. Profiling relied on immunoSEQ multiplex PCR, and the TCRdb table lists in-frame clones only, not all of them. The table records approximately 190,000 clones, 55% to 70% of them present only once. Remarks on this clone: What it binds is unknown.

Noted treatment: oral pan-JAK inhibitor, 5-10 mg twice daily. Findings and limits, study-wide: Lesional scalp exceeded normal scalp in clonality, especially in alopecia totalis/universalis.

The sample consisted of CD4+ T cells sorted from blood, taken at week 24, from a patient treated with tofacitinib. This clonotype was sampled from a human donor with alopecia areata.

Here the CDR3 reads CASSLEPGQPQHF. In DNA form, the CDR3 reads TGTGCCAGCAGCTTAGAACCAGGGCAGCCCCAGCATTTT. The J gene is TRBJ1-5, the V gene TRBV11-2; possible D gene TRBD1, 5 bases. V dropped 0 bases and J dropped 7 bases, with 7 bases sitting between them. Germline CDR1 reads SGHAT; CDR2 reads FQNNGV. The CDR3 covers 13 residues.